This paragraph covers one T cell receptor beta chain sequence. Its specificity is not known. The data were obtained in a study of cytomegalovirus exposure and HLA in healthy donors. The study ran its PCR with 60 Vbeta and 13 Jbeta primers. Using immunoSEQ multiplex PCR, the repertoire was profiled, and TCRdb retains in-frame clones only, with some absent. The sample has around 190,000 clones; 60% to 80% are singletons. Findings and limits, study-wide: Later examination showed HLA-associated TCR beta chains had greater clonal expansion than equally common others. Most subjects' HLA-A and HLA-B alleles were reportedly predicted from TCR beta sequences. Rarity characterized most TCR sequences, yet some public TCRs appeared in many donors. TCR beta V- and J-gene trimming, according to a later analysis, was linked to a missense DCLRE1C variant.

The V and J ends lost 0 bases and 5 bases, in that order; junction bases with no gene match: 9. Germline-derived CDR1 and CDR2 are SGHRS and YFSETQ. This CDR3 comprises 16 residues. V and J are TRBV5-1 and TRBJ2-5; 8 nucleotides match TRBD2. The source is a woman aged 25 to 45 in good health and CMV-seronegative. Sequenced: PBMCs. The CDR3 bases are TGCGCCAGCAGCTTGGTGGGACTAGGCCTGTGGGAGACCCAGTACTTC. It specifies CASSLVGLGLWETQYF.